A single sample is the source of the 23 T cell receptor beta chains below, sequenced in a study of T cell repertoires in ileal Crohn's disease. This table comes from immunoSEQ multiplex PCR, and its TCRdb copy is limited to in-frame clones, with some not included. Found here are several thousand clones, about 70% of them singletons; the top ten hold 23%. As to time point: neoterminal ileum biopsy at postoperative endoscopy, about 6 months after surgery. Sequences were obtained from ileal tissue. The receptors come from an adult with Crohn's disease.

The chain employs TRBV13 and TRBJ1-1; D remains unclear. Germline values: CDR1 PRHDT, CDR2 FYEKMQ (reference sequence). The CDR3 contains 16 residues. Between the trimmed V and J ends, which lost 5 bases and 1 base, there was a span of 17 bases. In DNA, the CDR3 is TGTGCCAGCAGCATTGCCGGTACAGTGGCGAACACTGAAGCTTTCTTT. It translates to CASSIAGTVANTEAFF. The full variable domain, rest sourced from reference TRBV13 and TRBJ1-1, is AAGVIQSPRHLIKEKRETATLKCYPIPRHDTVYWYQQGPGQDPQFLISFYEKMQSDKGSIPDRFSAQQFSDYHSELNMSSLELGDSALYFCASSIAGTVANTEAFFGQGTRLTVV.

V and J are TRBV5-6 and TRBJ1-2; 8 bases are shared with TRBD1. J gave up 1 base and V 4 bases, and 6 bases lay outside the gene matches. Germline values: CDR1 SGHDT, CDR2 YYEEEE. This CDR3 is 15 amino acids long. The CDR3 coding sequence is TGTGCCAGCAGCGGACAGGGAACGGGTAACTATGGCTACACCTTC. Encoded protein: CASSGQGTGNYGYTF.

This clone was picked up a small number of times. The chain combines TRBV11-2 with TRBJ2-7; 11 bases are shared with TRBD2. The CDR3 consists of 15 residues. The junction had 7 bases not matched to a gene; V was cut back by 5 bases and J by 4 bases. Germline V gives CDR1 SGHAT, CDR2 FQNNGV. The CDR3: CASSIGTSGGYEQYF. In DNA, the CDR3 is TGTGCCAGCAGCATAGGAACTAGCGGGGGATACGAGCAGTACTTC.

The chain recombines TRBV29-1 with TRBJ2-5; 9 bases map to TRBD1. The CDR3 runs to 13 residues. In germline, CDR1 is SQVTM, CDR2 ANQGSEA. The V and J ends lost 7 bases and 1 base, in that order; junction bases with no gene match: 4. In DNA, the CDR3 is TGCAGCGGGGACAGGGCTTCCCAAGAGACCCAGTACTTC. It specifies CSGDRASQETQYF.

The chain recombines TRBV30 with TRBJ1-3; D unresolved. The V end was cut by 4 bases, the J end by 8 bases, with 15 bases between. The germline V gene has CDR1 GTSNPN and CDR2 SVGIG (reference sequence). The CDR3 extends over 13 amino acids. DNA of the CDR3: TGTGCCTGGACACCGGGGAATGAAGACACCATATATTTT. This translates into CAWTPGNEDTIYF.

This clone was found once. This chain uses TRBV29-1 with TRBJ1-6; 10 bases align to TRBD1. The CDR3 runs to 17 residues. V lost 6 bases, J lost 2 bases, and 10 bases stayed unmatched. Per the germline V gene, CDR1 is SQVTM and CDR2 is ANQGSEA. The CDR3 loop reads CSVDTGQGITYNSPLHF. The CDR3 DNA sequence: TGCAGCGTCGATACGGGACAGGGGATAACCTATAATTCACCCCTCCACTTT.

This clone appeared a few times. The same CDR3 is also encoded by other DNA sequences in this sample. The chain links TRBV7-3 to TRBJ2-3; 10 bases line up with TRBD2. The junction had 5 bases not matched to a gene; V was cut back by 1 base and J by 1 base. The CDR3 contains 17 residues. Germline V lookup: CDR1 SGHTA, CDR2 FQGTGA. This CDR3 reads CASSLNPAGGGTDTQYF. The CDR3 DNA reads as TGTGCCAGCAGCTTAAATCCAGCGGGAGGGGGCACAGATACGCAGTATTTT.

This CDR3 reads CAWTRDSAYEQYF. Here the CDR3 DNA reads TGTGCCTGGACCCGGGACTCCGCCTACGAGCAGTACTTC. The chain joins TRBV30 to TRBJ2-7; D is possibly TRBD2 (6 bases). The CDR3 runs 13 residues. Trimming removed 4 bases from V and 2 bases from J, with 12 bases in between. The germline CDR1 and CDR2 sequences are GTSNPN and SVGIG (reference sequence). Looking up the rest from reference TRBV30 and TRBJ2-7 gives the full variable domain: SQTIHQWPATLVQPVGSPLSLECTVEGTSNPNLYWYRQAAGRGLQLLFYSVGIGQISSEVPQNLSASRPQDRQFILSSKKLLLSDSGFYLCAWTRDSAYEQYFGPGTRLTVT.

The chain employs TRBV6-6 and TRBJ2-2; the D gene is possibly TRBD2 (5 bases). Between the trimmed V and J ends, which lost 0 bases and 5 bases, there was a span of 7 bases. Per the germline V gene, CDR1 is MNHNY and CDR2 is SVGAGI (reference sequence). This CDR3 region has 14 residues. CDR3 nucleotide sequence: TGTGCCAGCAGTTACTCTCGGGGAACCGGGGAGCTGTTTTTT. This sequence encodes CASSYSRGTGELFF.

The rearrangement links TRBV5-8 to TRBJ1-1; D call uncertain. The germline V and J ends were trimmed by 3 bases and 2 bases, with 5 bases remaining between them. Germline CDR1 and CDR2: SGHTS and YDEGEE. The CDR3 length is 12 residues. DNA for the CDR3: TGTGCCAGCAGCTATAGAAACACTGAAGCTTTCTTT. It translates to CASSYRNTEAFF.

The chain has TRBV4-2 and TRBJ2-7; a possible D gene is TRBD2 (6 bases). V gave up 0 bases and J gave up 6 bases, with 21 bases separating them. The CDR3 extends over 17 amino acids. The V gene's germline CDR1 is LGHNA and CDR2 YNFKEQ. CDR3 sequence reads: CASSQDYLATVLGEQYF. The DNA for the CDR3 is TGTGCCAGCAGCCAAGATTACCTAGCGACCGTCTTGGGCGAGCAGTACTTC.

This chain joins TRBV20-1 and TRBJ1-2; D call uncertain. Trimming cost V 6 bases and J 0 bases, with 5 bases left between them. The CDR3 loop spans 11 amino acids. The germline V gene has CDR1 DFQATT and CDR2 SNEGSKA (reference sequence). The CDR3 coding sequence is TGCAGTGCACTGACTAACTATGGCTACACCTTC. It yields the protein CSALTNYGYTF.

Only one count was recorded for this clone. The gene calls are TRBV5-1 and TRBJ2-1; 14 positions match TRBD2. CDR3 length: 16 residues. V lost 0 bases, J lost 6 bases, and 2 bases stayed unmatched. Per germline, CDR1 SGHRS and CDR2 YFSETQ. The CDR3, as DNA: TGCGCCAGCAGCTTGGGTGGGACTAGCGGGGGCAATGAGCAGTTCTTC. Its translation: CASSLGGTSGGNEQFF.

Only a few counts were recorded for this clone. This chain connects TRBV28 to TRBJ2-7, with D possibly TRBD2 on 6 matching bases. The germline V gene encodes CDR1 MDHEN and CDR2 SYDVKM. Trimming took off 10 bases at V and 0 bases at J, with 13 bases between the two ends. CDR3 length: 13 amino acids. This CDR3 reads CATGVADSYEQYF. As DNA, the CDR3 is TGTGCCACCGGGGTAGCGGACTCCTACGAGCAGTACTTC.

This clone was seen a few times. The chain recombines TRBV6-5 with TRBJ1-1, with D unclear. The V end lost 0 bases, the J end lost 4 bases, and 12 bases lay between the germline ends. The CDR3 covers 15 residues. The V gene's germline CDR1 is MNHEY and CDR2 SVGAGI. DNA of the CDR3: TGTGCCAGCAGTTACTCTCCCCAGGTTGGCACTGAAGCTTTCTTT. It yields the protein CASSYSPQVGTEAFF.

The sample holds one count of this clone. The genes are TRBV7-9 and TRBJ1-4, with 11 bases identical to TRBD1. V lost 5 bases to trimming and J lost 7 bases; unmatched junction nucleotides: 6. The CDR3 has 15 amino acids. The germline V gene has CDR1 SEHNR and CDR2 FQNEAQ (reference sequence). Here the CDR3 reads CASSPGTGGSEKLFF. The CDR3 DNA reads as TGTGCCAGCAGCCCCGGGACAGGGGGAAGTGAAAAACTGTTTTTT. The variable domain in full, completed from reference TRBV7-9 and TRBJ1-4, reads DTGVSQNPRHKITKRGQNVTFRCDPISEHNRLYWYRQTLGQGPEFLTYFQNEAQLEKSRLLSDRFSAERPKGSFSTLEIQRTEQGDSAMYLCASSPGTGGSEKLFFGSGTQLSVL.

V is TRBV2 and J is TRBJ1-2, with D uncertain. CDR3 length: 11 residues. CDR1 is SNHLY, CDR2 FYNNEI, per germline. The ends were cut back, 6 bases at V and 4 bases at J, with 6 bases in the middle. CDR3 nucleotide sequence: TGTGCCAGCAGAGCTTTCTATGGCTACACCTTC. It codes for CASRAFYGYTF.

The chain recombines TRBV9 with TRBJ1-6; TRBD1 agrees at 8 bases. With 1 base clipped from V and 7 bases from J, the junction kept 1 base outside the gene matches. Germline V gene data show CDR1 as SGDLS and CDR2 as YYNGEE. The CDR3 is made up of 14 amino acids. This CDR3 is CASSVQGANSPLHF. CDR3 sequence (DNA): TGTGCCAGCAGCGTACAGGGGGCAAATTCACCCCTCCACTTT.

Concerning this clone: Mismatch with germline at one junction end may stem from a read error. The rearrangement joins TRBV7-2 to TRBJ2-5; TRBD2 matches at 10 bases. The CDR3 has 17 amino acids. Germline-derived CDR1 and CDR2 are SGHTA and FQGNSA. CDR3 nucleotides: TGTGCCAGCAGCTTAGGGCCGCGGACTAGCGGACAAGAGGCCCAGTACTTC. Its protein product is CASSLGPRTSGQEAQYF.

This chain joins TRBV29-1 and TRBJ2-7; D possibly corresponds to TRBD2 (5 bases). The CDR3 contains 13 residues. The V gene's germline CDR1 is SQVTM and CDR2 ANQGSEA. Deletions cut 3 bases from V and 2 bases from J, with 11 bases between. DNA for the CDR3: TGCAGCGTTGAGGGCGGGTATGCCTACGAGCAGTACTTC. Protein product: CSVEGGYAYEQYF.

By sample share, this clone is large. The CDR3 protein is CASSRGQITEAFF. The CDR3 DNA follows: TGTGCCAGCAGTCGCGGACAGATCACTGAAGCTTTCTTT. The chain carries TRBV7-6 and TRBJ1-1; TRBD1 is a possible D gene (6 bases). Trimming stripped 6 bases from V and 4 bases from J, with 12 bases between. Per the germline V gene, CDR1 is SGHVS and CDR2 is FNYEAQ. The CDR3 is 13 amino acids.

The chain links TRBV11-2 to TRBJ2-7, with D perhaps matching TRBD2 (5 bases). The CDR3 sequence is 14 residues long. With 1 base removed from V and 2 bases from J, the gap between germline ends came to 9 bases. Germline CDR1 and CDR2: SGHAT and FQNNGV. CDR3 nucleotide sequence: TGTGCCAGCAGCTTAGCGGGAAAGCCCTACGAGCAGTACTTC. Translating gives CASSLAGKPYEQYF.

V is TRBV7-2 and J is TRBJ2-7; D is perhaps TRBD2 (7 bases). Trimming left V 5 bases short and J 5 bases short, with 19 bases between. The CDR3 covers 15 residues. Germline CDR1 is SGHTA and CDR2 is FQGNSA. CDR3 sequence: CASSRGGGRRNEQYF. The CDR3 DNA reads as TGTGCCAGCAGCCGAGGGGGGGGCCGACGGAACGAGCAGTACTTC.